Listed below are T cell receptor beta chains from one sample, sequenced in a study of neurological immune-mediated disorders. TCRdb reprocessed the 5' RACE reads via MiXCR and lists one record per CDR3 protein. This sample has 55,000 to 70,000 distinct CDR3 sequences, with about an eighth found just once. Sequenced input: PBMCs. Every receptor here comes from a man between 60 and 75 years old in good health. Both conserved end residues are part of each CDR3. Each record gives: clone size, D gene, V gene, J gene, CDR3 DNA, CDR3 protein. A D gene is named only where the DNA matches it firmly. The size of a clone is reported for some rows only, either as once, few or many, or as a class for expanded clones.

size: .
D: TRBD1
V: TRBV5-6
J: TRBJ2-2
DNA: TGTGCCAGCAGTCCCCTTCCCGGACAGGGAACCACCGGGGAGCTGTTTTTT
CDR3: CASSPLPGQGTTGELFF

size: many
D: TRBD2
V: TRBV7-2
J: TRBJ2-3
DNA: TGTGCCAGCAGCTCCGCGGGAGGCACAGATACGCAGTATTTT
CDR3: CASSSAGGTDTQYF

size: many
D: TRBD2
V: TRBV6-2/TRBV6-3
J: TRBJ2-2
DNA: TGTGCCAGCAGTCCCTCGCGGGGGGACGCGAACACCGGGGAGCTGTTTTTT
CDR3: CASSPSRGDANTGELFF

size: many
D: TRBD1
V: TRBV15
J: TRBJ2-3
DNA: TGTGCCACCAGCAGAGGACAGGGCTCAGATACGCAGTATTTT
CDR3: CATSRGQGSDTQYF

size: many
D: TRBD1
V: TRBV5-1
J: TRBJ1-2
DNA: TGCGCCAGCAGCTACACAGGGGGCCATGGCTACACCTTC
CDR3: CASSYTGGHGYTF

size: many
D: .
V: TRBV14
J: TRBJ2-3
DNA: TGTGCCAGCAGCCAAGGGCAGCCTAGCACAGATACGCAGTATTTT
CDR3: CASSQGQPSTDTQYF

size: many
D: .
V: TRBV5-1
J: TRBJ2-3
DNA: TGCGCCAGCAGCTCATCTCCCCAGAGCACAGATACGCAGTATTTT
CDR3: CASSSSPQSTDTQYF

size: few
D: .
V: TRBV10-3
J: TRBJ1-2
DNA: TGTGCCAGCTGGACAGATCGTATCTATGGCTACACCTTC
CDR3: CASWTDRIYGYTF

size: .
D: .
V: TRBV4-1
J: TRBJ1-5
DNA: TGCGCAAGCAGCCAAGATCGGGACATTGAGGTTTATCAGCCCCAGCATTTT
CDR3: CASSQDRDIEVYQPQHF

size: many
D: .
V: TRBV12-3/TRBV12-4
J: TRBJ1-1
DNA: TGTGCCAGCAGTTCGCAGCCGAACACTGAAGCTTTCTTT
CDR3: CASSSQPNTEAFF

size: many
D: TRBD1
V: TRBV5-1
J: TRBJ2-5
DNA: TGCGCCAGCAAACGGACAGGGGTCGCCGGTAACCAAGAGACCCAGTACTTC
CDR3: CASKRTGVAGNQETQYF

size: many
D: .
V: TRBV5-1
J: TRBJ2-3
DNA: TGCGCCAGCAGCTTGCAGGGAAGCACAGATACGCAGTATTTT
CDR3: CASSLQGSTDTQYF

size: many
D: .
V: TRBV5-1
J: TRBJ2-3
DNA: TGCGCCAGCGCCCAAACAGGGACCACAGATACGCAGTATTTT
CDR3: CASAQTGTTDTQYF

size: many
D: .
V: TRBV15
J: TRBJ2-3
DNA: TGTGCCACCAGCAAGTCTTATACGCAGTATTTT
CDR3: CATSKSYTQYF

size: .
D: .
V: TRBV10-3
J: TRBJ1-2
DNA: TGTGCCATCAGTGACACGTCTAACTATGGCTACACCTTC
CDR3: CAISDTSNYGYTF

size: many
D: .
V: TRBV29-1
J: TRBJ1-1
DNA: TGCAGCGGCGGGTTCGACACTGAAGCTTTCTTT
CDR3: CSGGFDTEAFF

size: many
D: .
V: TRBV20-1
J: TRBJ1-5
DNA: TGCAGTGCTAGTCCTGGGGGTAGGAGCAATCAGCCCCAGCATTTT
CDR3: CSASPGGRSNQPQHF

size: many
D: .
V: TRBV7-9
J: TRBJ1-1
DNA: TGTGCCAGCAGCTTAGGGGCATCAGGTGACACTGAAGCTTTCTTT
CDR3: CASSLGASGDTEAFF

size: many
D: TRBD1
V: TRBV5-5
J: TRBJ1-1
DNA: TGTGCCAGCAGCCGGACAGGGCGTGATATGAACACTGAAGCTTTCTTT
CDR3: CASSRTGRDMNTEAFF

size: many
D: .
V: TRBV6-2/TRBV6-3
J: TRBJ1-1
DNA: TGTGCCAGCAGCCAGGAACACCTGAACACTGAAGCTTTCTTT
CDR3: CASSQEHLNTEAFF

size: many
D: .
V: TRBV12-3/TRBV12-4
J: TRBJ2-7
DNA: TGTGCCAGCAGTTTTTCCAGCAGAACCTACGAGCAGTACTTC
CDR3: CASSFSSRTYEQYF

size: many
D: .
V: TRBV13
J: TRBJ2-1
DNA: TGTGCCAGCAGCCCTCCCTCAAATGAGCAGTTCTTC
CDR3: CASSPPSNEQFF

size: .
D: .
V: TRBV28
J: TRBJ2-7
DNA: TGTGCCAGCAGTTTCTTCCGTCGACAGCCGGAGCCCTACGAGCAGTACTTC
CDR3: CASSFFRRQPEPYEQYF

size: .
D: .
V: TRBV7-2
J: TRBJ1-1
DNA: TGTGCCAGCAGCTTAAGCAGGGTGAACACTGAAGCTTTCTTT
CDR3: CASSLSRVNTEAFF

size: many
D: TRBD1
V: TRBV20-1
J: TRBJ1-5
DNA: TGCAGTGCTTCCGGACAGGGCGATCAGCCCCAGCATTTT
CDR3: CSASGQGDQPQHF

size: many
D: .
V: TRBV29-1
J: TRBJ1-1
DNA: TGCAGCGTTCAGGACGGGAACACTGAAGCTTTCTTT
CDR3: CSVQDGNTEAFF

size: many
D: TRBD1
V: TRBV5-1
J: TRBJ2-5
DNA: TGCGCCAGCAGCTTGGGACAGGGGGCCCAAGAGACCCAGTACTTC
CDR3: CASSLGQGAQETQYF

size: .
D: TRBD1
V: TRBV6-2/TRBV6-3
J: TRBJ2-2
DNA: TGCACCAGCAACGACAGGGGGCGCCGGACCGGGGAGCTGTTTTTT
CDR3: CTSNDRGRRTGELFF

size: many
D: .
V: TRBV7-2
J: TRBJ1-1
DNA: TGTGCCAGCAGCTTCAGCCCCCAGGGGATGAGTGCTTTCTTT
CDR3: CASSFSPQGMSAFF

size: many
D: .
V: TRBV6-5
J: TRBJ2-1
DNA: TGTGCCAGCAGTACTGCAGGGATGTCCTACAATGAGCAGTTCTTC
CDR3: CASSTAGMSYNEQFF

size: many
D: .
V: TRBV6-5
J: TRBJ1-6
DNA: TGTGCCAGCAGTTCTCAGAGGGTCACACCCCTCCACTTT
CDR3: CASSSQRVTPLHF

size: few
D: TRBD2
V: TRBV20-1
J: TRBJ2-1
DNA: TGCAGTGCTAGAGAGCCCGCTCGCGGGGGCAATGAGCAGTTCTTC
CDR3: CSAREPARGGNEQFF

size: many
D: TRBD2
V: TRBV7-8
J: TRBJ2-5
DNA: TGTGCCAGCAGCTTGGGGAGCGGGGGGGCCGGCGGAGAGACCCAGTACTTC
CDR3: CASSLGSGGAGGETQYF

size: many
D: .
V: TRBV5-1
J: TRBJ1-1
DNA: TGCGCCAGCAGCTCGCAGACCGCGGGGGGCACTGAAGCTTTCTTT
CDR3: CASSSQTAGGTEAFF

size: many
D: .
V: TRBV7-9
J: TRBJ1-1
DNA: TGTGCCAGCAGTCTACAGGCGAACACTGAAGCTTTCTTT
CDR3: CASSLQANTEAFF

size: many
D: TRBD1
V: TRBV5-1
J: TRBJ1-3
DNA: TGCGCCAGCAGCTTGGGTGGGACAGGGGGCCCCGGAGGAATTTTC
CDR3: CASSLGGTGGPGGIF

size: .
D: .
V: TRBV10-3
J: TRBJ2-1
DNA: TGTGCCATCAGTGAGAGAGACAATGAGCAGTTCTTC
CDR3: CAISERDNEQFF

size: many
D: .
V: TRBV12-3/TRBV12-4
J: TRBJ1-5
DNA: TGTGCCAGCCCCAACCCGGGACTGGAGGATCAGCCCCAGCATTTT
CDR3: CASPNPGLEDQPQHF

size: .
D: TRBD1
V: TRBV11-2
J: TRBJ2-4
DNA: TGTGCCAGCAGCTCAGGGGGCTTGACCAAAAACATTCAGTACTTC
CDR3: CASSSGGLTKNIQYF

size: .
D: .
V: TRBV6-5
J: TRBJ1-5
DNA: TGTTCCAGCAGCCGGGGCCCCCAGGATCAGCCCCAGCATTTT
CDR3: CSSSRGPQDQPQHF

size: many
D: TRBD1
V: TRBV27
J: TRBJ1-2
DNA: TGTGCCAGCAGTCCCCAACCGACAGGGTTCCCCTATGGCTACACCTTC
CDR3: CASSPQPTGFPYGYTF

size: many
D: .
V: TRBV20-1
J: TRBJ1-1
DNA: TGCAGTGCTAGACCCGGACAGCCAAACACTGAAGCTTTCTTT
CDR3: CSARPGQPNTEAFF

size: many
D: .
V: TRBV5-5
J: TRBJ2-5
DNA: TGTGCCAGCAGCTTGATGAGGGACCGGGAGACCCAGTACTTC
CDR3: CASSLMRDRETQYF

size: many
D: .
V: TRBV7-2
J: TRBJ2-5
DNA: TGTGCCAGCAGCTTAGCGGGTCGACGAGAGACCCAGTACTTC
CDR3: CASSLAGRRETQYF

size: many
D: .
V: TRBV20-1
J: TRBJ2-3
DNA: TGCAGTGGTGGGCGGGGCCTTGGGACAGATACGCAGTATTTT
CDR3: CSGGRGLGTDTQYF

size: many
D: .
V: TRBV27
J: TRBJ2-1
DNA: TGTGCCAGCAGTTCCACGATTAATGAGCAGTTCTTC
CDR3: CASSSTINEQFF

size: many
D: .
V: TRBV4-2
J: TRBJ1-1
DNA: TGTGCCAGCAGCCAATCCAGGAGGGAACCCAATAGGGCTGAAGCTTTCTTT
CDR3: CASSQSRREPNRAEAFF

size: many
D: TRBD1
V: TRBV20-1
J: TRBJ2-1
DNA: TGCAGTGCCCATACTGACAGGGTCAACAATGAGCAGTTCTTC
CDR3: CSAHTDRVNNEQFF

size: many
D: .
V: TRBV20-1
J: TRBJ2-5
DNA: TGCAGTGCTAGCCGACAGCAAGAGACCCAGTACTTC
CDR3: CSASRQQETQYF

size: many
D: .
V: TRBV7-9
J: TRBJ1-5
DNA: TGTGCCAGCAGCTTAGAAGGAAAAAATCAGCCCCAGCATTTT
CDR3: CASSLEGKNQPQHF

size: many
D: TRBD2
V: TRBV12-3/TRBV12-4
J: TRBJ2-3
DNA: TGTGCCAGCAGTCAAGTTAGCGGGGGGGCGGATACGCAGTATTTT
CDR3: CASSQVSGGADTQYF

size: many
D: .
V: TRBV18
J: TRBJ1-1
DNA: TGTGCCAGCTCAACTACAGCGGGCACTGAAGCTTTCTTT
CDR3: CASSTTAGTEAFF

size: .
D: .
V: TRBV7-2
J: TRBJ2-3
DNA: TGTGCCAGCAGCTTAACTGGCTGGGGGTTTGGTGTTACGCAGTATTTT
CDR3: CASSLTGWGFGVTQYF

size: many
D: .
V: TRBV5-1
J: TRBJ2-3
DNA: TGCGCCAGCAGCTTGGACAGGACCCCCGGCGGAGATACGCAGTATTTT
CDR3: CASSLDRTPGGDTQYF

size: .
D: .
V: TRBV7-6
J: TRBJ2-3
DNA: TGTGCCAGCAGCCCCGTTCGGGGTGTAGGGACAGATACGCAGTATTTT
CDR3: CASSPVRGVGTDTQYF

size: many
D: TRBD1
V: TRBV12-3/TRBV12-4
J: TRBJ1-2
DNA: TGTGCCAGCAGTCCACGACAGGGGGTCGGCTATGGCTACACCTTC
CDR3: CASSPRQGVGYGYTF

size: many
D: .
V: TRBV25-1
J: TRBJ1-1
DNA: TGTGCCAGCAGGGCCTGGGGTACTGAAGCTTTCTTT
CDR3: CASRAWGTEAFF

size: many
D: TRBD1
V: TRBV7-2
J: TRBJ1-6
DNA: TGTGCCAGCAGCTCATGGGACAGAAATTCACCCCTCCACTTT
CDR3: CASSSWDRNSPLHF

size: few
D: .
V: TRBV2
J: TRBJ2-7
DNA: TGTGCCAGCGCCACAACCTACGAGCAGTACTTC
CDR3: CASATTYEQYF